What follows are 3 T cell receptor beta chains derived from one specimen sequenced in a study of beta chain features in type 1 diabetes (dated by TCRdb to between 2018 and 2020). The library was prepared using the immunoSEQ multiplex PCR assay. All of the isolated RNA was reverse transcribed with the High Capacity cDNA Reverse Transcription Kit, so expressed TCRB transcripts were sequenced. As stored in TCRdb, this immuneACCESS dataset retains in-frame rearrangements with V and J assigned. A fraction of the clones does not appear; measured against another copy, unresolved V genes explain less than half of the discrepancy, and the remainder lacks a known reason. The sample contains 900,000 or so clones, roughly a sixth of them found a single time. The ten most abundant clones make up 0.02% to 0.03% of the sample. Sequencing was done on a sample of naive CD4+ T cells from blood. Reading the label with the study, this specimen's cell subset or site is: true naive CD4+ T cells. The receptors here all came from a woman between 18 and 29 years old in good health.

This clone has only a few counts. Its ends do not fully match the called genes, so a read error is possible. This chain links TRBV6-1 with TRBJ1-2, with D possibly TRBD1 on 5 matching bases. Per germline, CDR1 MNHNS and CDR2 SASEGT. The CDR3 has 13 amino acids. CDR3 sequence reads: CASSEVGDYGYTF. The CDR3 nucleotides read TGTGCCAGCAGTGAAGTCGGGGACTACGGCTACACCTTC.

DNA for the CDR3: TGTGCCAGCAGTTACGTCCTAGCGGGAGTCCTTGAGCAGTTCTTC. Its translation is CASSYVLAGVLEQFF. This chain joins TRBV6-5 and TRBJ2-1, with 10 bases fitting TRBD2. The CDR3 contains 15 residues. Germline V gene sequence: CDR1 MNHEY, CDR2 SVGAGI. J gave up 9 bases and V 2 bases, and 7 bases lay outside the gene matches.

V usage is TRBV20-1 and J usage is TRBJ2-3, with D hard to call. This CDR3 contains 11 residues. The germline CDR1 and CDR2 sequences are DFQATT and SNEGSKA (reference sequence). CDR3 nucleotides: TGCAGCACAAAGCTAGAAGATACGCAGTATTTT. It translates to CSTKLEDTQYF.